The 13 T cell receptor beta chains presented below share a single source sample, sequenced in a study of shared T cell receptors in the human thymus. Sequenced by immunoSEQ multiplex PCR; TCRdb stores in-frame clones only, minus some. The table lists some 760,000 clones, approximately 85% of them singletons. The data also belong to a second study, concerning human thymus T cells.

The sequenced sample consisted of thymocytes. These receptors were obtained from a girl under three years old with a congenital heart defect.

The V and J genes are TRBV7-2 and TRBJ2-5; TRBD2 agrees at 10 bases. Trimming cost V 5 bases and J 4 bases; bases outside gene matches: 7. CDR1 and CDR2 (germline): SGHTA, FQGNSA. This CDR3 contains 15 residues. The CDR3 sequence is CASSLRTSGPETQYF. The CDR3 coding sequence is TGTGCCAGCAGCCTCAGGACTAGCGGTCCAGAGACCCAGTACTTC. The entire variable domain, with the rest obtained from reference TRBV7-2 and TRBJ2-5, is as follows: GAGVSQSPSNKVTEKGKDVELRCDPISGHTALYWYRQSLGQGLEFLIYFQGNSAPDKSGLPSDRFSAERTGGSVSTLTIQRTQQEDSAVYLCASSLRTSGPETQYFGPGTRLLVL.

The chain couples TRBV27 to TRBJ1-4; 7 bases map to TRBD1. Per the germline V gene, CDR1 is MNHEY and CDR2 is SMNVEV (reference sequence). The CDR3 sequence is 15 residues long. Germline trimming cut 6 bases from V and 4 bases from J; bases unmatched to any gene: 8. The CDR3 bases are TGTGCCAGCAGGAATCGTGGGACAGTTAATGAAAAACTGTTTTTT. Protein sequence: CASRNRGTVNEKLFF.

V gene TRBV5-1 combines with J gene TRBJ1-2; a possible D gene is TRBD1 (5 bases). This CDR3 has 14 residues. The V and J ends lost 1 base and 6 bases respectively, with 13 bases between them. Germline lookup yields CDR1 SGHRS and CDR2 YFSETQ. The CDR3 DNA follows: TGCGCCAGCAGCTTGATCAGGGTCGACCATGGCTACACCTTC. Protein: CASSLIRVDHGYTF.

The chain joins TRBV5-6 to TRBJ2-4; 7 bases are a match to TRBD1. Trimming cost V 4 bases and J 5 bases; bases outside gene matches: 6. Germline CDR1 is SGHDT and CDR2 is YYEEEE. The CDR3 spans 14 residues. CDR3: CASSHTQGENIQYF. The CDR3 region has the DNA TGTGCCAGCAGCCATACTCAGGGGGAAAACATTCAGTACTTC.

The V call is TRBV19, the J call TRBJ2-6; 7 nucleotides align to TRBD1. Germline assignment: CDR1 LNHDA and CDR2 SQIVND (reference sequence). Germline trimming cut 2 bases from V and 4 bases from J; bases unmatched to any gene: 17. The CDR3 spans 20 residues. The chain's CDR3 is CASSIYLQGLARGGANVLTF. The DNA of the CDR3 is TGTGCCAGTAGTATATACCTACAGGGGTTGGCGAGGGGAGGGGCCAACGTCCTGACTTTC.

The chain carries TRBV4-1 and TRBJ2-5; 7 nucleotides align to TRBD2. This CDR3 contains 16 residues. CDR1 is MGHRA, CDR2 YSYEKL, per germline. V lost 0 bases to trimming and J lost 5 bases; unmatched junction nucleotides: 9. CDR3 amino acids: CASSQDLLAVRETQYF. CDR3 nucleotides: TGCGCCAGCAGCCAAGATCTCCTAGCGGTTCGGGAGACCCAGTACTTC.

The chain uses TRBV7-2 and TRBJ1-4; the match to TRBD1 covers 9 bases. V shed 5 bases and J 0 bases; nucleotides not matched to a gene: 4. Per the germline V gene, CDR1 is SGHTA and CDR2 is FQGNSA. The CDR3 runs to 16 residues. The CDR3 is CASSGQGTTTNEKLFF. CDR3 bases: TGTGCCAGCAGCGGACAGGGGACGACAACTAATGAAAAACTGTTTTTT. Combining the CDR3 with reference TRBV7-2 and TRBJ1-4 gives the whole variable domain GAGVSQSPSNKVTEKGKDVELRCDPISGHTALYWYRQSLGQGLEFLIYFQGNSAPDKSGLPSDRFSAERTGGSVSTLTIQRTQQEDSAVYLCASSGQGTTTNEKLFFGSGTQLSVL.

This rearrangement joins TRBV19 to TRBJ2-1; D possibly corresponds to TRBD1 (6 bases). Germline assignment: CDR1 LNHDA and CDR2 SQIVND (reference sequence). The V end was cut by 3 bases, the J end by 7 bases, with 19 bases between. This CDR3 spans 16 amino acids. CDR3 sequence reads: CASSIGVGGRLNEQFF. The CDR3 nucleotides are TGTGCCAGTAGTATCGGGGTTGGGGGCCGGTTGAATGAGCAGTTCTTC.

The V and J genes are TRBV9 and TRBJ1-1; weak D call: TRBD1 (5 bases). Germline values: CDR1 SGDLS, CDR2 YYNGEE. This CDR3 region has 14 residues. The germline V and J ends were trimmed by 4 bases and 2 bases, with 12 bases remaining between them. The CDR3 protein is CASSPRQRNTEAFF. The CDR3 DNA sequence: TGTGCCAGCAGCCCGAGACAGAGAAACACTGAAGCTTTCTTT. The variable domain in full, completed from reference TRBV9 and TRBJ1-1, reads DSGVTQTPKHLITATGQRVTLRCSPRSGDLSVYWYQQSLDQGLQFLIQYYNGEERAKGNILERFSAQQFPDLHSELNLSSLELGDSALYFCASSPRQRNTEAFFGQGTRLTVV.

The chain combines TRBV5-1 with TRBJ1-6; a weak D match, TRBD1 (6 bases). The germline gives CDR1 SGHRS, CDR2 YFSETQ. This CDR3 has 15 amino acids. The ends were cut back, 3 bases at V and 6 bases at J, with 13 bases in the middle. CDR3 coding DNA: TGCGCCAGCAGCTCGTGCCAGGGGTTTAATTCACCCCTCCACTTT. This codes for CASSSCQGFNSPLHF.

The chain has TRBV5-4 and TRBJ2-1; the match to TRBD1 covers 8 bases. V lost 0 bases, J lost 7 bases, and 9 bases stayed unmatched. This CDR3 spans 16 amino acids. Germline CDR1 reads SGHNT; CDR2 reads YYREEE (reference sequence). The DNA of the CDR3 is TGTGCCAGCAGCTTGGAAGGACAGGGTAGAGGGAATGAGCAGTTCTTC. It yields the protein CASSLEGQGRGNEQFF.

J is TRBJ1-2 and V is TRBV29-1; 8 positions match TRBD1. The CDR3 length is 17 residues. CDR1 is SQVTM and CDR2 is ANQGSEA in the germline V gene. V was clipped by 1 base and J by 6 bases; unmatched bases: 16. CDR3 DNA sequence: TGCAGCGTTGAAGGTCCCAGGGGGCTTTGGCTTAAGGATGGCTACACCTTC. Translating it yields CSVEGPRGLWLKDGYTF.

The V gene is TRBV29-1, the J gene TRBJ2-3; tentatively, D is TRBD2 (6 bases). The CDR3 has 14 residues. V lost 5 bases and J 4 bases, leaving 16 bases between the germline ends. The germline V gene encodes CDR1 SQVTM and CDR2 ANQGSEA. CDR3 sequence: CSVSSGLFPDTQYF. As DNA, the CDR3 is TGCAGCGTTTCCTCCGGACTATTCCCAGATACGCAGTATTTT.